Detailed here is one T cell receptor (beta chain). Its antigen is as yet unknown. This sample is part of a study of T-cell memory formation after mild COVID-19. In the study overall: Across donors, TCR clusters were largely donor specific.

General study points: Some SARS-CoV-2-responding clones were already detected in memory before infection. Clones that contracted clustered mainly in CM and EM if CD4+ and in EMRA if CD8+. Clones that got smaller from day 15 to 85 had even CD4/CD8, while clones growing later tipped toward CD4+.

TCRdb independently ran MiXCR on the 5' RACE reads; one entry per CDR3 protein. The sample has hundreds of thousands of distinct CDR3 sequences; about 22% are singletons. The sample taken for sequencing was PBMCs or a T cell subset sorted from them (not recorded which). This TCR was recovered from an adult woman who had mild COVID-19 (a few samples of this study predate the infection). Cell type and time point are not known.

CDR3 nucleotides: TGTGCCAGCAGCTCGGCGACCGGGACTCAGCCCCAGCATTTT. Translated: CASSSATGTQPQHF. The rearrangement links TRBV3-1 to TRBJ1-5; weak D call: TRBD1 (5 bases). This CDR3 region has 14 residues. Deletions cut 5 bases from V and 6 bases from J, with 14 bases between. Germline CDR1 and CDR2: LGHDT and YNNKEL (reference sequence).